Shown below are 12 T cell receptor beta chains from a single sample sequenced in a study of identical twins. TCRdb reprocessed the 5' RACE reads via MiXCR and lists one record per CDR3 protein. Here the sample spans roughly 200,000 distinct CDR3 sequences, about 7.5% being singletons. The sample was also reused in another study, on yellow fever vaccine responses in identical twins.

Sequencing was performed on memory (CD45RO+) T cells sorted from blood. The receptor set was obtained from a woman under 30 in good health.

This chain joins TRBV27 and TRBJ2-2; D ambiguous. Germline CDR1 MNHEY, CDR2 SMNVEV (reference sequence). The CDR3 runs to 12 residues. Trimming removed 6 bases from V and 3 bases from J, with 5 bases in between. The CDR3 bases are TGTGCCAGCAGGGGGTACACCGGGGAGCTGTTTTTT. Its translation is CASRGYTGELFF.

In this sample, this clonotype turned up a few times. V usage is TRBV7-2 and J usage is TRBJ2-7, with 8 bases fitting TRBD2. The V segment lost 1 base and the J segment 1 base; nucleotides outside the gene matches: 3. The length of the CDR3 is 15 residues. Germline V gene lookup returns CDR1 SGHTA and CDR2 FQGNSA. This CDR3 reads CASSLGAGGSYEQYF. The DNA for the CDR3 is TGTGCCAGCAGCTTAGGGGCGGGAGGTTCCTACGAGCAGTACTTC.

This clonotype was seen more than once but under ten times. The chain joins TRBV12-3 or TRBV12-4 to TRBJ1-2, with D unclear. This CDR3 spans 14 amino acids. Trimming took off 3 bases at V and 4 bases at J, with 12 bases between the two ends. The CDR3, as DNA: TGTGCCAGCAGTTTCTCGTACAGAGCCTATGGCTACACCTTC. Its translation: CASSFSYRAYGYTF.

This clonotype was counted between two and nine times. The chain joins TRBV6-5 to TRBJ2-1; 14 bases align to TRBD2. Germline V gives CDR1 MNHEY, CDR2 SVGAGI. CDR3 length equals 16 residues. The junction had 4 bases not matched to a gene; V was cut back by 2 bases and J by 7 bases. The CDR3 is CASSYMGTSGSNEQFF. DNA of the CDR3: TGTGCCAGCAGTTACATGGGGACTAGCGGGAGTAATGAGCAGTTCTTC.

This clonotype was counted at least ten times. The rearrangement joins TRBV7-9 to TRBJ2-1, with 10 bases lining up with TRBD2. Germline V gene sequence: CDR1 SEHNR, CDR2 FQNEAQ (reference sequence). The V and J ends lost 4 bases and 12 bases, in that order; junction bases with no gene match: 6. CDR3 length: 13 amino acids. In DNA, the CDR3 is TGTGCCAGCAGCTCAGCCCGGACTAGCGGGCAGTTCTTC. Translating gives CASSSARTSGQFF.

In DNA form, the CDR3 reads TGTGCCAGCAGCCTTTTAACAGGAGGGGGGAATCAGCCCCAGCATTTT. Protein product: CASSLLTGGGNQPQHF. The rearrangement links TRBV7-9 to TRBJ1-5, with D possibly being TRBD1 (6 bases). CDR3 length equals 16 residues. V shed 5 bases and J shed 4 bases, with 18 bases lying between them. Germline V gene data show CDR1 as SEHNR and CDR2 as FQNEAQ (reference sequence).

CDR3 residues: CSVELSGRRETQYF. The CDR3 DNA reads as TGCAGCGTTGAGCTCAGCGGGAGGAGAGAGACCCAGTACTTC. The V gene is TRBV29-1, the J gene TRBJ2-5, with 9 bases that match TRBD2. Germline trimming cut 3 bases from V and 4 bases from J; bases unmatched to any gene: 6. Germline lookup yields CDR1 SQVTM and CDR2 ANQGSEA. The CDR3 extends over 14 amino acids.

This clonotype was seen a few times. J is TRBJ2-5 and V is TRBV7-9; 8 positions match TRBD1. Trimming took 5 bases from V and 2 from J; bases not matched to a gene: 4. Germline V CDR1 and CDR2: SEHNR, FQNEAQ (reference sequence). The CDR3 is 14 residues long. Here the CDR3 reads CASSITGGQETQYF. The CDR3 nucleotides read TGTGCCAGCAGCATAACAGGGGGTCAAGAGACCCAGTACTTC.

In its sample, this clonotype was seen a few times. This chain uses TRBV27 with TRBJ2-3; TRBD2 aligns across 9 bases. The germline V gene has CDR1 MNHEY and CDR2 SMNVEV (reference sequence). The V and J ends lost 7 bases and 4 bases, in that order; junction bases with no gene match: 12. The CDR3 is made up of 16 amino acids. CDR3 residues: CASTSWAGGPADTQYF. The CDR3 region has the DNA TGTGCCAGCACCTCGTGGGCGGGAGGGCCCGCAGATACGCAGTATTTT.

This clonotype was seen many times. The CDR3 bases are TGCGCCAGCAGCTTTAACGGGCTAGCGGGAGATCGGTCCTACGAGCAGTACTTC. This translates into CASSFNGLAGDRSYEQYF. The J gene is TRBJ2-7, the V gene TRBV5-1, with 10 bases matching TRBD2. Germline CDR1 reads SGHRS; CDR2 reads YFSETQ. V was pared by 2 bases and J by 1 base, with 12 bases of the junction left unmatched. The CDR3 runs 18 residues.

The chain has TRBV6-1 and TRBJ2-2; 7 bases match TRBD1. The CDR3 is 15 amino acids. Germline assignment: CDR1 MNHNS and CDR2 SASEGT. V shed 5 bases and J 6 bases; nucleotides not matched to a gene: 9. CDR3 sequence (DNA): TGTGCCAGCAGTCCCCGCCAGGGGGTATCCGGGGAGCTGTTTTTT. It encodes CASSPRQGVSGELFF.

This clonotype came up many times. This CDR3 reads CASSLAGQGNNEQFF. The CDR3, as DNA: TGTGCCAGCAGTTTAGCGGGACAGGGCAACAATGAGCAGTTCTTC. The J gene is TRBJ2-1, the V gene TRBV12-3 or TRBV12-4; 9 bases are a match to TRBD1. CDR3 size: 15 residues. V dropped 0 bases and J dropped 5; count of bases not matched to a gene: 2.